The rows below give T cell receptor beta chains drawn from one sample of a study of graft-versus-host responses after intestinal transplantation. TCRdb keeps only in-frame clones here, not all; method: immunoSEQ multiplex PCR. Of about 14,000 clones listed, around a third are singletons. The sequences come from alloreactive CD8+ T cells from a mixed lymphocyte reaction culture, collected before intestinal transplant. The receptor set was obtained from a human patient who received an intestinal transplant. Each CDR3 is given with its conserved first and last residue. A D gene is named only where the DNA matches it firmly. Only part of the rows carry a size: once, few, many, or a class if the clone is expanded.

D	V	J	size	DNA	CDR3
TRBD2	TRBV11-2	TRBJ2-7	NA	TGTGCCAGCAGCTTTGGGTCGGGGGGACTCGAGCAGTACTTC	CASSFGSGGLEQYF
TRBD1	TRBV30	TRBJ1-2	NA	TGTGCCTGGAGTGGGACAGGGAATAACTATGGCTACACCTTC	CAWSGTGNNYGYTF
NA	TRBV11-2	TRBJ2-4	NA	TGTGCCAGCAGCTTAGGTTCAGAGGGCAGGCCTCGGAACATTCAGTACTTC	CASSLGSEGRPRNIQYF
TRBD1	TRBV9	TRBJ1-2	few	TGTGCCAGCACCAGTAGTTTGGGGACAGGCCCTAACTATGGCTACACCTTC	CASTSSLGTGPNYGYTF
NA	TRBV27	TRBJ2-2	NA	TGTGCCAGCAGTTACGCGATCGGTGACGGACTCACCGGGGAGCTGTTTTTT	CASSYAIGDGLTGELFF
NA	TRBV4-3	TRBJ2-7	once	TGCGCCAGCAGCCAAGACAGGGCCTACGAGCAGTACTTC	CASSQDRAYEQYF
NA	TRBV9	TRBJ2-7	once	TGTGCCAGCAGCGACGGACTTGACCGCTACGAGCAGTACTTC	CASSDGLDRYEQYF
NA	TRBV29-1	TRBJ1-2	NA	TGCAGCGTTGAAGATCCCCCTTTAGGCTACACCTTC	CSVEDPPLGYTF
NA	TRBV7-9	TRBJ1-1	NA	TGTGCCAGCAAGGCACTAGCGGGGAGCTTGAACACTGAAGCTTTCTTT	CASKALAGSLNTEAFF
NA	TRBV12-5	TRBJ1-2	NA	TGTGCTAGTGGTTCCAGTCGACAGCCCGGTTTTTATGGCTACACCTTC	CASGSSRQPGFYGYTF
TRBD2	TRBV19	TRBJ2-3	few	TGTGCCAGTAGTTTCCTAGCGGGGGGGCCAGTGGATACGCAGTATTTT	CASSFLAGGPVDTQYF
TRBD2	TRBV12-5	TRBJ2-3	NA	TGTGCTAGTGGTTTGGCCCGACTAGCGGGGATCACAGATACGCAGTATTTT	CASGLARLAGITDTQYF
NA	TRBV27	TRBJ1-3	NA	TGTGCCAGCAGACGTCAACAGGAAAGCACCATATATTTT	CASRRQQESTIYF
NA	TRBV30	TRBJ2-3	NA	TGTGCCTGGAGATTGTCTGGCGGGGAGGCCACAGATACGCAGTATTTT	CAWRLSGGEATDTQYF
NA	TRBV4-3	TRBJ1-1	NA	TGCGCCAGCAGCCAAGACCGGGGGTACACTGAAGCTTTCTTT	CASSQDRGYTEAFF
TRBD2	TRBV27	TRBJ2-1	NA	TGTGCCAGCAGTTTATCTCTGGCGGGGGGGCTCTACAATGAGCAGTTCTTC	CASSLSLAGGLYNEQFF
TRBD2	TRBV4-3	TRBJ2-7	NA	TGCGCCAGCAGCCAAGGGACTAGCGGGGGTTACGAGCAGTACTTC	CASSQGTSGGYEQYF
NA	TRBV4-3	TRBJ1-1	few	TGCGCCAGCAGCCAAGGGGGGGTTGGGGTAACTGAAGCTTTCTTT	CASSQGGVGVTEAFF
NA	TRBV7-2	TRBJ2-7	NA	TGTGCCAGCAGCTTATCCTTACAGCTTTACGAGCAGTACTTC	CASSLSLQLYEQYF
TRBD2	TRBV6-1	TRBJ2-1	NA	TGTGCCAGCAGTGCGGGGGGGGGATACAATGAGCAGTTCTTC	CASSAGGGYNEQFF
NA	TRBV4-3	TRBJ1-1	few	TGCGCCAGCAGCCAAGATCCGGAGGGAGCTTTCTTT	CASSQDPEGAFF
NA	TRBV9	TRBJ2-7	NA	TGTGCCAGCAGCGTAGGGACAGAGCGCGGTTACGAGCAGTACTTC	CASSVGTERGYEQYF
NA	TRBV6-5	TRBJ1-5	few	TGTGCCAGCAGTTACCGGGGGTACAATCAGCCCCAGCATTTT	CASSYRGYNQPQHF
NA	TRBV30	TRBJ1-1	NA	TGTGCCTGGAGCCCTATGGGGGGTGAAGCTTTCTTT	CAWSPMGGEAFF
NA	TRBV30	TRBJ2-2	few	TGTGCCTGGAGCGGCGGGGAGCTGTTTTTT	CAWSGGELFF
NA	TRBV11-2	TRBJ2-7	NA	TGTGCCAGCAGCTTAGTAGGGGGGGTCTACGAGCAGTACTTC	CASSLVGGVYEQYF
TRBD2	TRBV29-1	TRBJ2-1	few	TGCAGCGTCGAGGACCCAAGCGGGATCAATGAGCAGTTCTTC	CSVEDPSGINEQFF
NA	TRBV4-3	TRBJ2-1	few	TGCGCCAGCAGCCAAGATAGCGGAGTGTACAATGAGCAGTTCTTC	CASSQDSGVYNEQFF
NA	TRBV6-6	TRBJ1-1	NA	TGTGCCAGCAGGGAAAGGGCGCAGGGAGGAACTGAAGCTTTCTTT	CASRERAQGGTEAFF
TRBD1	TRBV4-3	TRBJ1-1	NA	TGCGCCAGCAGCAGCGGGACAGGGGTGAGGACTGAAGCTTTCTTT	CASSSGTGVRTEAFF
TRBD1	TRBV6-1	TRBJ2-7	NA	TGTGCCAGCAGTGACAGGGGGCCATACGAGCAGTACTTC	CASSDRGPYEQYF
NA	TRBV7-6	TRBJ2-7	few	TGTGCCAGCAGCCCTGGGGTTACGGGGGAAACCTACGAGCAGTACTTC	CASSPGVTGETYEQYF
TRBD1	TRBV30	TRBJ1-1	NA	TGTGCCTGGAACCCGACAGGGGTAAACACTGAAGCTTTCTTT	CAWNPTGVNTEAFF
TRBD1	TRBV15	TRBJ1-5	NA	TGTGCCACCAGCAGAGTTTGGCGACAGGGCGGCCAGCCCCAGCATTTT	CATSRVWRQGGQPQHF
NA	TRBV7-9	TRBJ2-7	few	TGTGCCAGCAGCGCACAGAATACCTACGAGCAGTACTTC	CASSAQNTYEQYF